A selection of T cell receptor beta chains follows, all from one sample in a study of vaccination effects on CD4 cells after COVID-19. Their antigen targets remain unknown. Produced via immunoSEQ multiplex PCR; TCRdb's table is partial and in-frame only. The sample consists of about 46,000 clones, roughly 80% of them appearing once. The specimen comprised CD4+ T cells from PBMCs cultured without peptide, sampled before COVID-19 vaccination. The receptors derive from a human donor who had a prior SARS-CoV-2 infection. CDR3s include the opening cysteine and the closing phenylalanine or tryptophan. Fields, in order: D gene, V gene, J gene, clone size, CDR3 DNA, CDR3 protein. A D gene is named only where the DNA matches it firmly. Rows may omit the clone size; those that give it use once, few, many or a size class.

TRBD1	TRBV11-1	TRBJ2-7	NA	TGTGCCAGCAGCCCGCAGGGGACAGTAACCTACGAGCAGTACTTC	CASSPQGTVTYEQYF
NA	TRBV19	TRBJ2-2	NA	TGTGCCAGTAGTATACATGTATCACAGCAGAACACCGGGGAGCTGTTTTTT	CASSIHVSQQNTGELFF
NA	TRBV12-3/TRBV12-4	TRBJ2-5	NA	TGTGCCAGCAGTTCACTGGGCCCGGAGACCCAGTACTTC	CASSSLGPETQYF
NA	TRBV5-6	TRBJ1-2	once	TGTGCCAGCAGCTTGCTGGGTCGGATAAGGGCCGAAAACTATGGCTACACCTTC	CASSLLGRIRAENYGYTF
TRBD1	TRBV5-4	TRBJ2-2	few	TGTGCCAGCAGCGGATACAGGGGGAGCACCGGGGAGCTGTTTTTT	CASSGYRGSTGELFF
NA	TRBV5-1	TRBJ2-7	NA	TGCGCCAGCAGCTTGGACGCCTCCTACGAGCAGTACTTC	CASSLDASYEQYF
TRBD1	TRBV29-1	TRBJ2-3	NA	TGCAGCGTTGAAGAGGCAGGGGGCGCAGATACGCAGTATTTT	CSVEEAGGADTQYF
NA	TRBV30	TRBJ2-3	few	TGTGCCTGGAGTGTATCCACAGTCCCACCAGATACGCAGTATTTT	CAWSVSTVPPDTQYF
TRBD2	TRBV2	TRBJ2-3	NA	TGTGCCAGCCGCCCGCGAACTAGCGGTACTAGCACAGATATGCAGTATTTT	CASRPRTSGTSTDMQYF
NA	TRBV2	TRBJ2-3	NA	TGTGCCAGCAGTGCCCTAGTCATCACAGATACGCAGTATTTT	CASSALVITDTQYF
TRBD2	TRBV25-1	TRBJ2-3	NA	TGTGCCAGCAGTTGGGGGGGTAGCACAGATACGCAGTATTTT	CASSWGGSTDTQYF
NA	TRBV30	TRBJ1-4	NA	TGTGCCTGGAGTGTCGGACATTCGGGGGAAAAACTGTTTTTT	CAWSVGHSGEKLFF
NA	TRBV6-2/TRBV6-3	TRBJ1-2	NA	TGTGCCAGCAGTTACCACTCCTCCTATGGCTACACCTTC	CASSYHSSYGYTF
NA	TRBV6-6	TRBJ2-1	few	TGTGCCAGCAGCCCAACTAGTTTTGAGCAGTTCTTC	CASSPTSFEQFF
TRBD2	TRBV24-1	TRBJ2-5	NA	TGTGCCACCAGTGACCCCCGACTAGCGGGAGCAGAGACCCAGTACTTC	CATSDPRLAGAETQYF
NA	TRBV10-3	TRBJ1-6	NA	TGTGCCATCAGGGACAACTATAATTCACCCCTCCACTTT	CAIRDNYNSPLHF
NA	TRBV7-9	TRBJ2-5	NA	TGTGCCAGCAGCTACCAAGAGACCCAGTACTTC	CASSYQETQYF
TRBD1	TRBV4-2	TRBJ1-2	few	TGTGCCAGCAGCCAACCGACCGGGACAGCCTATGGCTACACCTTC	CASSQPTGTAYGYTF
TRBD1	TRBV29-1	TRBJ2-5	NA	TGCAGCGCCAAAGACAGGGGGAGAGAGACCCAGTACTTC	CSAKDRGRETQYF
NA	TRBV7-2	TRBJ2-2	NA	TGTGCCAGCAGCTTACCGAGAGCGAACACCGGGGAGCTGTTTTTT	CASSLPRANTGELFF
NA	TRBV3-1/TRBV3-2	TRBJ2-1	NA	TGTGCCAGCAGCCCCCGGGACCACTACAATGAGCAGTTCTTC	CASSPRDHYNEQFF
NA	TRBV29-1	TRBJ2-3	NA	TGCAGCGTTGATTGGACAGATACGCAGTATTTT	CSVDWTDTQYF
NA	TRBV12-1	TRBJ2-2	NA	TGTGCCAGCACGCATAGGGTCACCGGGGAGCTGTTTTTT	CASTHRVTGELFF
TRBD2	TRBV25-1	TRBJ2-7	NA	TGTGCCAGCAGTGGGACTAGCGGACCCTACGAGCAGTACTTC	CASSGTSGPYEQYF
NA	TRBV10-2	TRBJ2-3	NA	TGCGCCAGCAGTGAGGGCGGCAGGGTCCCCACAGATACGCAGTATTTT	CASSEGGRVPTDTQYF
NA	TRBV6-5	TRBJ1-6	NA	TGTGCCAGCCGGGGGGAACTCTCCTATAATTCACCCCTCCACTTT	CASRGELSYNSPLHF
NA	TRBV11-2	TRBJ2-7	few	TGTGCCAGCAGCTCGCCAACAGGGACCTATACCTACGAGCAGTACTTC	CASSSPTGTYTYEQYF
NA	TRBV28	TRBJ1-1	NA	TGTGCCAGCAGTTCTCTAGGGGCTGAAGCTTTCTTT	CASSSLGAEAFF
NA	TRBV11-3	TRBJ2-1	NA	TGTGCCAGCACCAACCGGGGCTCCTACAATGAGCAGTTCTTC	CASTNRGSYNEQFF
NA	TRBV19	TRBJ1-4	few	TGTGCCAGTAGTATCGCTGGTGGTGAAAAACTGTTTTTT	CASSIAGGEKLFF
NA	TRBV5-6	TRBJ2-5	NA	TGTGCCAGCAGCCTGACAGGTAACCCAGAGACCCAGTACTTC	CASSLTGNPETQYF
NA	TRBV6-5	TRBJ2-1	NA	TGTGCCAGCAGTTACTCGGCAGGGGTCAATGAGCAGTTCTTC	CASSYSAGVNEQFF
NA	TRBV5-1	TRBJ2-1	once	TGCGCCAGCAGCTTGGAATCGGGGGAGAAAGGTTACAATGAGCAGTTCTTC	CASSLESGEKGYNEQFF
TRBD2	TRBV11-1	TRBJ2-1	NA	TGTGCCAGCAGCTCAGCGGGGGGGTATTACAATGAGCAGTTCTTC	CASSSAGGYYNEQFF
TRBD1	TRBV18	TRBJ1-6	NA	TGTGCCAGCTCACACCGACAGGGGGATTCACCCCTCCACTTT	CASSHRQGDSPLHF
TRBD1	TRBV16	TRBJ2-1	NA	TGTGCCAGCAGCCAATTGGGACAGTTATACAATGAGCAGTTCTTC	CASSQLGQLYNEQFF
TRBD1	TRBV12-3/TRBV12-4	TRBJ2-3	NA	TGTGCCAGCAGCGACAGGGGTACGCAGTATTTT	CASSDRGTQYF